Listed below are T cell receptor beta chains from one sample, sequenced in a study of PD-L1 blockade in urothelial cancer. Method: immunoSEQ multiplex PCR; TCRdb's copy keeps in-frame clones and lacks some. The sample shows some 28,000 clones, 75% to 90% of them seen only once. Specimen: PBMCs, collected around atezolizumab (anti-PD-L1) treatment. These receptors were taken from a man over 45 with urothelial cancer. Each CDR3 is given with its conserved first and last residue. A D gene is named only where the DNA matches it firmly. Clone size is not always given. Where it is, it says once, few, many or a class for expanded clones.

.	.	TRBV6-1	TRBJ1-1	TGTGCCAGCAGCGAATATGAAGCTTTCTTT	CASSEYEAFF
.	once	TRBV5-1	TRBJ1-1	TGCGCCAGCAGCTTCGTTGGGCGAATGAACACTGAAGCTTTCTTT	CASSFVGRMNTEAFF
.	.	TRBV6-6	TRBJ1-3	TGTGCCAGCTCAAACTCTGGAAACACCATATATTTT	CASSNSGNTIYF
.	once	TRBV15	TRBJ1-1	TGTGCCACCAGCAGAGGAGGAATTGTAGCTTTCTTT	CATSRGGIVAFF
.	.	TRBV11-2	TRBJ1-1	TGTGCCAGCAGCTTCACGACGGGAGGGGACACTGAAGCTTTCTTT	CASSFTTGGDTEAFF
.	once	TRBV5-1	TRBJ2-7	TGCGCCAGCAGTGAGCGGAGCTCCTACGAGCAGTACTTC	CASSERSSYEQYF
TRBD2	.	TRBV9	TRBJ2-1	TGTGCCAGCAGCGTAGATGCTAGCGGGGTTTACAATGAGCAGTTCTTC	CASSVDASGVYNEQFF
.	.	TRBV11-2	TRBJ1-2	TGTGCCAGCAGCTTAATCCGGGAGGGTGGCTACACCTTC	CASSLIREGGYTF
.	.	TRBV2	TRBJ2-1	TGTGCCAGCAGTGAAGGCCTAGGCTCCTACAATGAGCAGTTCTTC	CASSEGLGSYNEQFF
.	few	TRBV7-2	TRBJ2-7	TGTGCCAGCAGCTTACTTCGGGGCTACGAGCAGTACTTC	CASSLLRGYEQYF
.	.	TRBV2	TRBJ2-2	TGTGCCAGCAAATTGACAGCCGCGAACACCGGGGAGCTGTTTTTT	CASKLTAANTGELFF
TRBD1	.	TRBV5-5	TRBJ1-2	TGTGCCAGCAGCTTGTGGGGGACAGCCGAGAGCTACACCTTC	CASSLWGTAESYTF
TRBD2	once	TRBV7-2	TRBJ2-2	TGTGCCAGCAGCTTTAGCGGGAGGGTCACCGGGGAGCTGTTTTTT	CASSFSGRVTGELFF
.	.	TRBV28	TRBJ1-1	TGTGCCAGCAGTTCAAGCGGGCGGAACACTGAAGCTTTCTTT	CASSSSGRNTEAFF
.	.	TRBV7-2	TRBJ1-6	TGTGCCAGCAGCTTATTGGGGGCCGACGGAGGACCCCTCCACTTT	CASSLLGADGGPLHF
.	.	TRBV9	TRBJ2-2	TGTGCCAGCAGCGTCAGCCCGACGTCCTCCCGGGGAACCGGGGAGCTGTTTTTT	CASSVSPTSSRGTGELFF
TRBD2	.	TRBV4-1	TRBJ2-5	TGCGCCAGCAGCCAAGGACTAGCGGGGGGCCCTCTTAGGGGGACCCAGTACTTC	CASSQGLAGGPLRGTQYF
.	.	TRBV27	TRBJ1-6	TGTGCCAGCAGTCCGCGACAGATTAATAATTCACCCCTCCACTTT	CASSPRQINNSPLHF
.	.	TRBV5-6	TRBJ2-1	TGTGCCAGCAGTTGGAGCTATGAGCAGTTCTTC	CASSWSYEQFF
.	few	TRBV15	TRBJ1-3	TGTGCCATAAAACAGGGTACGGCTGGAAACACCATATATTTT	CAIKQGTAGNTIYF
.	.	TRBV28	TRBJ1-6	TGTGCCAGCAGCCCACAGCTAGGGGATTCACCCCTCCACTTT	CASSPQLGDSPLHF
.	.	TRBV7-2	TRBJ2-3	TGTGCCAGCAGCTCCTACTCGGATACGCAGTATTTT	CASSSYSDTQYF
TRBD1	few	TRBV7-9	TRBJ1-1	TGTGCCAGCAGCTTAGCTACAGGGGCCGAACGGGCTTTCTTT	CASSLATGAERAFF
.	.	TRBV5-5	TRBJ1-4	TGTGCCAGCAGCTTGGCAACAACTAATGAAAAACTGTTTTTT	CASSLATTNEKLFF
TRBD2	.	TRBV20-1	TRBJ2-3	TGCAGTGCCCTTCTAGGACTAGAGTTGTATTTT	CSALLGLELYF
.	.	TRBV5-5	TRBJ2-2	TGTGCCAGCAGCTTGGGACACAACACCGGGGAGCTGTTTTTT	CASSLGHNTGELFF
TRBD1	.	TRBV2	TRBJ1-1	TGTGCCAGCAGTCCCCCCCCTACAGGGGGAGCTTTCTTT	CASSPPPTGGAFF
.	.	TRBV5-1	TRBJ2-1	TGCGCCAGCAGCCCTCCGGGAAATGAGCAGTTCTTC	CASSPPGNEQFF
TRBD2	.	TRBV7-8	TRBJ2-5	TGTGCCAGCAGCTTAGAGGGACTAGGGCAGACCCAGTACTTC	CASSLEGLGQTQYF
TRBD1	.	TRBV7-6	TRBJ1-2	TGTGCCAGCAGCTTAGGCCCGGGACAGGGGGGATTTAACTATGGCTACACCTTC	CASSLGPGQGGFNYGYTF
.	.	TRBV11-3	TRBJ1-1	TGTGCCAGCAGCTTAGATTGGCGGGCTGAAGCTTTCTTT	CASSLDWRAEAFF
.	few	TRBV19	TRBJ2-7	TGTGCCAGTAGTATCGGGATCTCCTACGAGCAGTACTTC	CASSIGISYEQYF
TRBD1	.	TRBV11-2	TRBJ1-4	TGTGCCAGCAGCCAAACAACAGGGGGATGGGAAAAACTGTTTTTT	CASSQTTGGWEKLFF
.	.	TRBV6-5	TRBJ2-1	TGTGCCAGCAGATCCTCCGGAGATGAGCAGTTCTTC	CASRSSGDEQFF
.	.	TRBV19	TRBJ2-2	TGTGCCAGTTCCGCCAGTGCCCATAACACCGGGGAGCTGTTTTTT	CASSASAHNTGELFF
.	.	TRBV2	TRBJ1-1	TGTGCCAGCAGTGTTGAGGCGCGCACTGAAGCTTTCTTT	CASSVEARTEAFF
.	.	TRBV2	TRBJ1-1	TGTGCCAGCAGTGATTTCGTTACTGAAGCTTTCTTT	CASSDFVTEAFF
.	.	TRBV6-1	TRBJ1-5	TGTGCCAGCAGTGACCACAGTTTAAGCAATCAGCCCCAGCATTTT	CASSDHSLSNQPQHF
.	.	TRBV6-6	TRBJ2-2	TGTGCCAGCAGTTACGCCCTAGCCACCAACACCGGGGAGCTGTTTTTT	CASSYALATNTGELFF
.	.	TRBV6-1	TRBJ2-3	TGTGCCAGCAGCGTGAGCGCGGTCACAGATACGCAGTATTTT	CASSVSAVTDTQYF
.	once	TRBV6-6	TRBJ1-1	TGTGCCAGCACCCAAGAGATGAACACTGAAGCTTTCTTT	CASTQEMNTEAFF
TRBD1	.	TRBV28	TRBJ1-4	TGTGCCCGCCGCCGGGACAGGGAGCCGTGTCATGAAAAACTGTTTTTT	CARRRDREPCHEKLFF
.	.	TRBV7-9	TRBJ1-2	TGTGCCACCATTATAGGGGGGGGACCCCTGGCCAACTATGGCTACACCTTC	CATIIGGGPLANYGYTF
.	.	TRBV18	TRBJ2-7	TGTGCCAGCTCACCAGGGACAAGGGGCTCAGGCTACGAGCAGTACTTC	CASSPGTRGSGYEQYF
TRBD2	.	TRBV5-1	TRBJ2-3	TGCGCCAGCAGCTCGGGACTAGCGGGGGCGCAAGATACGCAGTATTTT	CASSSGLAGAQDTQYF
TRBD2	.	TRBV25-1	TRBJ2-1	TGTGCCAGCAGTGTCAAAGAAGCGGGGGGGTCCGATGAGCAGTTCTTC	CASSVKEAGGSDEQFF
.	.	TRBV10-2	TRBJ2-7	TGCGCCAGCAGTGTTGGCAGCCTGGACAACTACGAGCAGTACTTC	CASSVGSLDNYEQYF
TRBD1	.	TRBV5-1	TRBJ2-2	TGCGCCAGCAGCCCGAGGACAGGGAACACCGGGGAGCTGTTTTTT	CASSPRTGNTGELFF
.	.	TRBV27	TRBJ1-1	TGTGCCAGCAGTAAAACTTCTATCACTGAAGCTTTCTTT	CASSKTSITEAFF
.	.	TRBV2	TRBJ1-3	TGTGCCAGCAGGTTTTCGGCCCGGACAAGCTCTGGAAACACCATATATTTT	CASRFSARTSSGNTIYF
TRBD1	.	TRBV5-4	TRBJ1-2	TGTGCCAGCAGCTTGGACTATGGACAGGGCGGCTACACCTTC	CASSLDYGQGGYTF
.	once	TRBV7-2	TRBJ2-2	TGTGCCAGCAGCTTCCAACTAAACACCGGGGAGCTGTTTTTT	CASSFQLNTGELFF
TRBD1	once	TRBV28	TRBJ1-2	TGTGCCAGCAGTTTAGAGGACAGGGGAAGTATTCTTCGCGGCTACACCTTC	CASSLEDRGSILRGYTF